This TCR beta chain was captured by sequencing in a study of early T cells in non-severe SARS-CoV-2 infection. Tagging with unique molecular identifiers was applied to individual cDNA molecules. TCRdb itself ran the 5' RACE reads through MiXCR, one entry per CDR3 protein. The sample consists of approximately 71,000 distinct CDR3 sequences, about 13% of them appearing once. The V end was cut by 3 bases, the J end by 4 bases, with 7 bases between. CDR1 is MDHEN, CDR2 SYDVKM, per germline. The CDR3 is made up of 12 amino acids. This clonotype counts as medium-sized. V is TRBV28 and J is TRBJ2-7; D remains unclear. The clonotype comes from an adult who was a healthcare worker with PCR-confirmed SARS-CoV-2 infection or an uninfected control (not recorded which). Sequencing was carried out using whole blood. This chain's CDR3 is CASSFVGYEQYF. The CDR3 DNA reads TGTGCCAGCAGTTTTGTAGGGTACGAGCAGTACTTC.